One and the same sample provided the 5 T cell receptor beta chains below, sequenced in a study of T cell repertoires in cytomegalovirus infection (dated by TCRdb to the late 2010s). Explained via the paper, the treatment or condition label denotes: in vitro stimulation with specific CMV peptide epitopes to enrich CMV-specific T cells. Antigens of these TCRs are unknown. This sample was sequenced with an Illumina HiSeq 1500. TCRdb took the public reads, trimmed them with fastp at Q25, ran MiXCR for clone calling and kept in-frame beta chains. Each record represents a unique CDR3 protein, reported with the most common genes and DNA among its rows. This sample holds around 800,000 distinct CDR3 sequences; roughly 33% were observed only once. The ten largest clones add up to roughly an eighth of the sample. The sequencing here drew on cultured CD8+ T cells from PBMCs, taken from culture after CMV antigen stimulation. The origin of the receptors is a human donor in good health (CMV status not recorded). Some clones in this sample may be carry-over from other donors' samples.

The genes are TRBV6-1 and TRBJ2-5; TRBD2 aligns across 7 bases. V trimming: 8 bases; J trimming: 5 bases; junction bases outside the gene matches: 5. The V gene's germline CDR1 is MNHNS and CDR2 SASEGT. The CDR3 spans 12 residues. The CDR3 DNA is TGTGCCAGCCAAGGACTAGAGGAGACCCAGTACTTC. Its translation: CASQGLEETQYF.

This chain links TRBV27 with TRBJ1-2; D gene unclear. The germline gives CDR1 MNHEY, CDR2 SMNVEV (reference sequence). The CDR3 runs 14 residues. V lost 5 bases to trimming and J lost 4 bases, with 14 bases between them. CDR3 bases: TGTGCCAGCAGTCAAGGGAGGGCTGGCTATGGCTACACCTTC. It is translated as CASSQGRAGYGYTF.

V usage is TRBV6-6 and J usage is TRBJ2-3; D gene unclear. The CDR3 has 15 amino acids. Germline lookup yields CDR1 MNHNY and CDR2 SVGAGI (reference sequence). The V end lost 2 bases, the J end lost 0 bases, and 9 bases lay between the germline ends. In nucleotides, the CDR3 is TGTGCCAGCAGTTACGATGGGCCCAGCACAGATACGCAGTATTTT. Its translation is CASSYDGPSTDTQYF.

The V gene is TRBV27, the J gene TRBJ1-1, with D tentatively TRBD1 (5 bases). Germline V gene data show CDR1 as MNHEY and CDR2 as SMNVEV (reference sequence). V dropped 1 base and J dropped 0 bases, with 9 bases sitting between them. The CDR3 length is 15 residues. The CDR3 DNA sequence: TGTGCCAGCAGTTTATACCAGGGAGTGAACACTGAAGCTTTCTTT. As protein: CASSLYQGVNTEAFF.

About this clonotype itself: This may be a read error, as it is one base from a much larger clone. This is likely a read error, given that the CDR3 carries no conserved phenylalanine or tryptophan at its end. The V and J genes are TRBV7-2 and TRBJ2-1; 10 bases are shared with TRBD2. V shed 8 bases, J shed 6 bases, and the junction held 7 bases outside the gene matches. The CDR3 is 14 residues long. Looked up from germline, CDR1 is SGHTA and CDR2 is FQGNSA. The CDR3 reads CASWPSGGANEQFL. DNA of the CDR3: TGTGCCAGCTGGCCCAGCGGGGGGGCCAATGAGCAGTTCTTA.